Sequencing of this T cell receptor beta chain was carried out in a study of PD-1 blockade in mismatch repair-deficient tumors. The study, taken as a whole, reports: After pembrolizumab, tumor-resident clones rose rapidly, then generally contracted before radiologic responses.

Libraries were prepared by immunoSEQ multiplex PCR; TCRdb keeps only in-frame clonotypes and omits some of them. The sample includes around 100,000 clones, approximately 80% of them seen just once. From germline, CDR1 is SGHTA and CDR2 FQGNSA. This CDR3 is 12 amino acids long. V lost 5 bases and J lost 6, with 11 bases in between. Remarks on this clone: Antigen specificity is unknown.

The source was peripheral blood, collected 60 weeks after starting pembrolizumab. The clonotype comes from an adult with mismatch repair-deficient cancer. The chain carries TRBV7-2 and TRBJ2-7; D is ambiguous. The CDR3 DNA sequence: TGTGCCAGCAGCCACGGGTTGCTCGAGCAGTACTTC. This sequence encodes CASSHGLLEQYF.